The rows below give T cell receptor beta chains drawn from one sample of a study of cytomegalovirus exposure and HLA in healthy donors. Assay used: immunoSEQ multiplex PCR; TCRdb lists only in-frame clones, some missing. The table records 250,000 to 400,000 clones, over 75% of them present only once. Source material: PBMCs. Receptors were obtained from a man between 25 and 39 years old in good health and CMV-seronegative. Both conserved end residues are part of each CDR3. Each record gives: J gene, D gene, V gene, clone size, CDR3 protein, CDR3 DNA. The D gene is left open where the match is weak. Expanded clones get a size class; other rows say once, few or many, or leave the size out.

J gene: TRBJ2-7; D gene: TRBD2; V gene: TRBV2; clone size: -; CDR3 protein: CASSYSGGPYEQYF; CDR3 DNA: TGTGCCAGCAGTTATAGCGGGGGCCCCTACGAGCAGTACTTC
J gene: TRBJ2-3; D gene: TRBD2; V gene: TRBV5-1; clone size: -; CDR3 protein: CASRALAGDTDTQYF; CDR3 DNA: TGCGCCAGCAGAGCCCTAGCGGGGGATACAGATACGCAGTATTTT
J gene: TRBJ2-2; D gene: TRBD1; V gene: TRBV4-1; clone size: -; CDR3 protein: CASSRPTGGADTGELFF; CDR3 DNA: TGCGCCAGCAGCCGACCTACAGGGGGCGCGGACACCGGGGAGCTGTTTTTT
J gene: TRBJ2-1; D gene: TRBD1; V gene: TRBV27; clone size: -; CDR3 protein: CASSLRWTGNNEQFF; CDR3 DNA: TGTGCCAGCAGTCTACGGTGGACAGGGAACAATGAGCAGTTCTTC
J gene: TRBJ1-3; D gene: -; V gene: TRBV11-2; clone size: -; CDR3 protein: CASSLMRGKNSGNTIYF; CDR3 DNA: TGTGCCAGCAGCTTGATGAGGGGGAAGAACTCTGGAAACACCATATATTTT
J gene: TRBJ2-3; D gene: TRBD2; V gene: TRBV5-1; clone size: -; CDR3 protein: CASSYGLALADTQYF; CDR3 DNA: TGCGCCAGCAGCTACGGACTAGCCCTGGCAGATACGCAGTATTTT
J gene: TRBJ2-7; D gene: TRBD1; V gene: TRBV5-6; clone size: -; CDR3 protein: CASSLPLTGVTYEQYF; CDR3 DNA: TGTGCCAGCAGCTTGCCTCTAACAGGGGTTACCTACGAGCAGTACTTC
J gene: TRBJ1-1; D gene: -; V gene: TRBV7-9; clone size: -; CDR3 protein: CASSLPTGLGNTEAFF; CDR3 DNA: TGTGCCAGCAGCTTACCTACAGGGTTGGGGAACACTGAAGCTTTCTTT
J gene: TRBJ2-7; D gene: -; V gene: TRBV21-1; clone size: -; CDR3 protein: CASERTGFYYEQYF; CDR3 DNA: TGTGCCAGCGAGAGGACAGGGTTTTACTACGAGCAGTACTTC
J gene: TRBJ2-5; D gene: TRBD2; V gene: TRBV5-1; clone size: -; CDR3 protein: CASSLELAGVKTQYF; CDR3 DNA: TGCGCCAGCAGCTTGGAACTAGCGGGGGTTAAGACCCAGTACTTC
J gene: TRBJ2-1; D gene: -; V gene: TRBV15; clone size: -; CDR3 protein: CATTGGGGISYNEQFF; CDR3 DNA: TGTGCCACCACTGGTGGCGGGGGCATCTCCTACAATGAGCAGTTCTTC
J gene: TRBJ2-7; D gene: TRBD2; V gene: TRBV29-1; clone size: -; CDR3 protein: CSVRSGGTYEQYF; CDR3 DNA: TGCAGCGTTCGGAGCGGGGGAACCTACGAGCAGTACTTC
J gene: TRBJ1-2; D gene: -; V gene: TRBV10-2; clone size: -; CDR3 protein: CASSESARNYGYTF; CDR3 DNA: TGCGCCAGCAGTGAGTCGGCCAGGAACTATGGCTACACCTTC
J gene: TRBJ1-5; D gene: -; V gene: TRBV6-1; clone size: -; CDR3 protein: CASSETESQGNQPQHF; CDR3 DNA: TGTGCCAGCAGTGAAACGGAGAGTCAAGGCAATCAGCCCCAGCATTTT
J gene: TRBJ2-7; D gene: TRBD2; V gene: TRBV19; clone size: -; CDR3 protein: CASSPTSGGGYEQYF; CDR3 DNA: TGTGCCAGTAGCCCGACTAGCGGGGGGGGATACGAGCAGTACTTC
J gene: TRBJ1-4; D gene: -; V gene: TRBV21-1; clone size: -; CDR3 protein: CASTPVVRCTTNEKLFF; CDR3 DNA: TGTGCCAGCACCCCCGTTGTCAGATGCACAACTAATGAAAAACTGTTTTTT
J gene: TRBJ1-2; D gene: -; V gene: TRBV6-5; clone size: -; CDR3 protein: CASRSYTDRGGYTF; CDR3 DNA: TGTGCCAGCAGGTCGTATACTGACCGGGGTGGCTACACCTTC
J gene: TRBJ2-3; D gene: TRBD1; V gene: TRBV4-2; clone size: once; CDR3 protein: CASSQVSGQGAFATDTQYF; CDR3 DNA: TGTGCCAGCAGCCAAGTATCGGGACAGGGGGCTTTTGCAACAGATACGCAGTATTTT
J gene: TRBJ2-1; D gene: TRBD2; V gene: TRBV10-3; clone size: -; CDR3 protein: CAISDASGVNEQFF; CDR3 DNA: TGTGCCATCAGTGATGCTAGCGGGGTTAATGAGCAGTTCTTC
J gene: TRBJ2-7; D gene: -; V gene: TRBV4-3; clone size: few; CDR3 protein: CASSQEQGQHEQYF; CDR3 DNA: TGCGCCAGCAGCCAAGAACAGGGACAACACGAGCAGTACTTC
J gene: TRBJ1-2; D gene: -; V gene: TRBV9; clone size: few; CDR3 protein: CASSVPRNGYTF; CDR3 DNA: TGTGCCAGCAGCGTACCCAGGAATGGCTACACCTTC
J gene: TRBJ1-6; D gene: -; V gene: TRBV28; clone size: -; CDR3 protein: CASSLWAVYSNSPLHF; CDR3 DNA: TGTGCCAGCAGTTTATGGGCGGTGTACTCGAATTCACCCCTCCACTTT
J gene: TRBJ2-1; D gene: -; V gene: TRBV2; clone size: once; CDR3 protein: CASSETGSNEQFF; CDR3 DNA: TGTGCCAGCAGCGAGACAGGCAGCAATGAGCAGTTCTTC
J gene: TRBJ2-3; D gene: -; V gene: TRBV7-9; clone size: -; CDR3 protein: CASSLPNSTDTQYF; CDR3 DNA: TGTGCCAGCAGCTTACCTAATAGCACAGATACGCAGTATTTT
J gene: TRBJ1-4; D gene: TRBD1; V gene: TRBV19; clone size: -; CDR3 protein: CASSRINTGGSNEKLFF; CDR3 DNA: TGTGCCAGTAGTAGGATTAATACAGGGGGCTCGAATGAAAAACTGTTTTTT
J gene: TRBJ1-4; D gene: -; V gene: TRBV18; clone size: -; CDR3 protein: CASSLERGGPTTTNEKLFF; CDR3 DNA: TGTGCCAGCTCCCTTGAGCGCGGGGGGCCCACGACAACTAATGAAAAACTGTTTTTT
J gene: TRBJ2-1; D gene: -; V gene: TRBV11-2; clone size: -; CDR3 protein: CASSPTLTEQFF; CDR3 DNA: TGTGCCAGCAGCCCTACCCTCACCGAGCAGTTCTTC
J gene: TRBJ1-1; D gene: -; V gene: TRBV7-8; clone size: -; CDR3 protein: CASSFLRQDTEAFF; CDR3 DNA: TGTGCCAGCAGCTTCCTCCGACAGGACACTGAAGCTTTCTTT
J gene: TRBJ1-5; D gene: TRBD1; V gene: TRBV6-1; clone size: -; CDR3 protein: CASSDPWTGRNQPQHF; CDR3 DNA: TGTGCCAGCAGTGACCCGTGGACAGGGAGGAATCAGCCCCAGCATTTT
J gene: TRBJ1-1; D gene: -; V gene: TRBV28; clone size: -; CDR3 protein: CASSFVSWGGNTEAFF; CDR3 DNA: TGTGCCAGCAGTTTTGTGTCGTGGGGGGGGAACACTGAAGCTTTCTTT
J gene: TRBJ1-2; D gene: -; V gene: TRBV20-1; clone size: -; CDR3 protein: CMTDFYGYTF; CDR3 DNA: TGCATGACAGACTTCTATGGCTACACCTTC
J gene: TRBJ1-2; D gene: -; V gene: TRBV6-5; clone size: few; CDR3 protein: CASSYHPVQNYGYTF; CDR3 DNA: TGTGCCAGCAGCTACCATCCCGTCCAGAACTATGGCTACACCTTC
J gene: TRBJ2-3; D gene: -; V gene: TRBV9; clone size: -; CDR3 protein: CASSVGGEVTDTQYF; CDR3 DNA: TGTGCCAGCAGCGTAGGCGGGGAAGTCACAGATACGCAGTATTTT
J gene: TRBJ1-2; D gene: -; V gene: TRBV7-9; clone size: -; CDR3 protein: CASSPGGRYGYTF; CDR3 DNA: TGTGCCAGCAGCCCGGGGGGGCGGTATGGCTACACCTTC
J gene: TRBJ1-2; D gene: TRBD1; V gene: TRBV5-1; clone size: -; CDR3 protein: CASSPWTGRFINYGYTF; CDR3 DNA: TGCGCCAGCAGCCCATGGACAGGGCGGTTTATTAACTATGGCTACACCTTC
J gene: TRBJ2-7; D gene: TRBD1; V gene: TRBV14; clone size: -; CDR3 protein: CASSQRDRGYEQYF; CDR3 DNA: TGTGCCAGCAGCCAAAGGGACAGGGGATACGAGCAGTACTTC
J gene: TRBJ2-2; D gene: TRBD1; V gene: TRBV10-3; clone size: -; CDR3 protein: CAISESGGVSPEDTGELFF; CDR3 DNA: TGTGCCATCAGTGAGTCAGGGGGCGTATCTCCGGAGGACACCGGGGAGCTGTTTTTT
J gene: TRBJ2-3; D gene: -; V gene: TRBV5-4; clone size: -; CDR3 protein: CASRSGGRTDTQYF; CDR3 DNA: TGTGCCAGCAGATCAGGGGGGAGGACAGATACGCAGTATTTT
J gene: TRBJ1-1; D gene: -; V gene: TRBV5-6; clone size: -; CDR3 protein: CASSLGPPQRITEAFF; CDR3 DNA: TGTGCCAGCAGCTTGGGTCCCCCTCAGAGGATCACTGAAGCTTTCTTT
J gene: TRBJ2-3; D gene: TRBD1; V gene: TRBV6-1; clone size: -; CDR3 protein: CASRTDRVPDTQYF; CDR3 DNA: TGTGCCAGCAGAACGGACAGGGTCCCAGATACGCAGTATTTT
J gene: TRBJ1-2; D gene: TRBD1; V gene: TRBV19; clone size: -; CDR3 protein: CASRPPGQVLYGYTF; CDR3 DNA: TGTGCCAGTAGGCCCCCGGGACAGGTACTCTATGGCTACACCTTC
J gene: TRBJ1-5; D gene: TRBD1; V gene: TRBV7-9; clone size: -; CDR3 protein: CASSSDRDQYQPQHF; CDR3 DNA: TGTGCCAGCAGCTCCGACAGGGATCAGTATCAGCCCCAGCATTTT
J gene: TRBJ1-1; D gene: TRBD1; V gene: TRBV5-1; clone size: -; CDR3 protein: CASSIGPEQGACNTEAFF; CDR3 DNA: TGCGCCAGCAGCATCGGGCCAGAACAGGGGGCCTGTAACACTGAAGCTTTCTTT
J gene: TRBJ1-1; D gene: -; V gene: TRBV21-1; clone size: -; CDR3 protein: CASSSNRQGAGVTEAFF; CDR3 DNA: TGTGCCAGCAGCTCAAATAGACAGGGGGCGGGGGTGACTGAAGCTTTCTTT
J gene: TRBJ1-5; D gene: -; V gene: TRBV5-1; clone size: -; CDR3 protein: CASSRRTWEIDQPQHF; CDR3 DNA: TGCGCCAGCAGCAGACGGACGTGGGAGATAGATCAGCCCCAGCATTTT
J gene: TRBJ1-5; D gene: TRBD1; V gene: TRBV2; clone size: -; CDR3 protein: CASAWTGSNQPQHF; CDR3 DNA: TGTGCCAGCGCCTGGACAGGGTCCAATCAGCCCCAGCATTTT
J gene: TRBJ2-5; D gene: TRBD2; V gene: TRBV9; clone size: -; CDR3 protein: CASSSTSGGETQYF; CDR3 DNA: TGTGCCAGCAGCTCCACTAGCGGGGGGGAGACCCAGTACTTC